A selection of T cell receptor beta chains follows, all from one sample in a study of blood T cell repertoires in COVID-19. Only in-frame clones appear in the TCRdb table, and some are missing; sequencing was by immunoSEQ multiplex PCR. The profile shows tens of thousands of clones, approximately 87% of them singletons. Specimen: peripheral blood. The receptors shown here come from a woman aged 60-70 years with COVID-19, enrolled during active disease. CDR3s include the opening cysteine and the closing phenylalanine or tryptophan. D genes are given only for firm matches. A row's size may be missing; if present it is once, few, many or a size class.

j_gene: TRBJ1-6; v_gene: TRBV5-6; d_gene: NA; abundance: NA; CDR3aa: CASSGNIGRNSPLHF; CDR3nt: TGTGCCAGCAGCGGGAATATTGGGAGGAATTCACCCCTCCACTTT
j_gene: TRBJ2-7; v_gene: TRBV7-9; d_gene: NA; abundance: NA; CDR3aa: CASSSGLSYEQYF; CDR3nt: TGTGCCAGCAGCTCGGGACTCAGCTACGAGCAGTACTTC
j_gene: TRBJ2-7; v_gene: TRBV7-2; d_gene: TRBD1; abundance: once; CDR3aa: CASSWFAIQGAYEQYF; CDR3nt: TGTGCCAGCAGCTGGTTCGCCATTCAGGGGGCGTACGAGCAGTACTTC
j_gene: TRBJ1-6; v_gene: TRBV6-5; d_gene: TRBD1; abundance: NA; CDR3aa: CASRVGGRSPLHF; CDR3nt: TGTGCCAGCAGGGTAGGGGGCCGATCACCCCTCCACTTT
j_gene: TRBJ1-2; v_gene: TRBV19; d_gene: NA; abundance: NA; CDR3aa: CASTNREGYTF; CDR3nt: TGTGCCAGTACCAACAGGGAGGGCTACACCTTC
j_gene: TRBJ1-1; v_gene: TRBV6-1; d_gene: TRBD1; abundance: NA; CDR3aa: CASSDMSVLRGPTEAFF; CDR3nt: TGTGCCAGCAGTGATATGTCGGTTTTAAGGGGGCCCACTGAAGCTTTCTTT
j_gene: TRBJ2-1; v_gene: TRBV11-2; d_gene: TRBD2; abundance: NA; CDR3aa: CASSLPGLAGYNEQFF; CDR3nt: TGTGCCAGCAGCTTGCCGGGACTAGCGGGATACAATGAGCAGTTCTTC
j_gene: TRBJ2-2; v_gene: TRBV19; d_gene: TRBD1; abundance: NA; CDR3aa: CASGQGGNTGELFF; CDR3nt: TGTGCCAGCGGACAGGGTGGGAACACCGGGGAGCTGTTTTTT
j_gene: TRBJ1-5; v_gene: TRBV19; d_gene: NA; abundance: NA; CDR3aa: CATYEQGAGQPQHF; CDR3nt: TGTGCCACCTACGAACAGGGCGCGGGTCAGCCCCAGCATTTT
j_gene: TRBJ2-3; v_gene: TRBV28; d_gene: NA; abundance: NA; CDR3aa: CASSTSRPSTDTQYF; CDR3nt: TGTGCCAGCAGCACTAGCCGCCCTAGCACAGATACGCAGTATTTT
j_gene: TRBJ2-7; v_gene: TRBV7-2; d_gene: TRBD1; abundance: NA; CDR3aa: CASSLKDRVDITYEQYF; CDR3nt: TGTGCCAGCAGCTTGAAGGACAGGGTTGATATTACCTACGAGCAGTACTTC
j_gene: TRBJ2-7; v_gene: TRBV5-1; d_gene: TRBD2; abundance: NA; CDR3aa: CASSLGTSGSYEQYF; CDR3nt: TGCGCCAGCAGCTTGGGGACTAGCGGGAGCTACGAGCAGTACTTC
j_gene: TRBJ2-5; v_gene: TRBV10-1; d_gene: TRBD2; abundance: NA; CDR3aa: CASSEGLAGGPLETQYF; CDR3nt: TGCGCCAGCAGTGAAGGCTTAGCGGGAGGGCCACTGGAGACCCAGTACTTC
j_gene: TRBJ2-7; v_gene: TRBV6-4; d_gene: NA; abundance: NA; CDR3aa: CASRALCVGVYEQYF; CDR3nt: TGTGCCAGCAGGGCCCTCTGTGTAGGGGTCTACGAGCAGTACTTC
j_gene: TRBJ2-7; v_gene: TRBV29-1; d_gene: TRBD2; abundance: NA; CDR3aa: CSVERASGEYF; CDR3nt: TGCAGCGTTGAAAGGGCTAGCGGGGAGTACTTC
j_gene: TRBJ2-5; v_gene: TRBV11-2; d_gene: NA; abundance: NA; CDR3aa: CASSLIQGMETQYF; CDR3nt: TGTGCCAGCAGCTTAATTCAGGGAATGGAGACCCAGTACTTC
j_gene: TRBJ2-7; v_gene: TRBV7-9; d_gene: NA; abundance: NA; CDR3aa: CASSSDETVYEQYF; CDR3nt: TGTGCCAGCAGTTCCGATGAGACAGTCTACGAGCAGTACTTC
j_gene: TRBJ1-6; v_gene: TRBV4-1; d_gene: TRBD1; abundance: once; CDR3aa: CASSQDEGANSPLHF; CDR3nt: TGCGCCAGCAGCCAAGATGAGGGGGCAAATTCACCCCTCCACTTT
j_gene: TRBJ2-1; v_gene: TRBV3-1/TRBV3-2; d_gene: NA; abundance: NA; CDR3aa: CASSHLAEQFF; CDR3nt: TGTGCCAGCAGCCACCTAGCGGAGCAGTTCTTC
j_gene: TRBJ1-6; v_gene: TRBV15; d_gene: TRBD1; abundance: NA; CDR3aa: CATSSFRDRASPLHF; CDR3nt: TGTGCCACCAGCAGTTTCCGGGACAGGGCCTCACCCCTCCACTTT
j_gene: TRBJ2-1; v_gene: TRBV2; d_gene: TRBD1; abundance: NA; CDR3aa: CASLGQGAAYNEQFF; CDR3nt: TGTGCCAGCCTGGGCCAGGGGGCAGCCTACAATGAGCAGTTCTTC
j_gene: TRBJ1-2; v_gene: TRBV14; d_gene: NA; abundance: NA; CDR3aa: CASSRQMGSDGNYGYTF; CDR3nt: TGTGCCAGCAGCCGACAGATGGGGTCTGACGGGAACTATGGCTACACCTTC
j_gene: TRBJ2-3; v_gene: TRBV27; d_gene: NA; abundance: NA; CDR3aa: CASSIPGSGSTDTQYF; CDR3nt: TGTGCCAGCTCAATCCCAGGTAGCGGAAGCACAGATACGCAGTATTTT
j_gene: TRBJ2-7; v_gene: TRBV11-2; d_gene: NA; abundance: NA; CDR3aa: CASSLYGGPLSSYEQYF; CDR3nt: TGTGCCAGCAGCTTATACGGAGGGCCGCTTAGCTCCTACGAGCAGTACTTC
j_gene: TRBJ2-5; v_gene: TRBV5-6; d_gene: TRBD1; abundance: NA; CDR3aa: CASSSGTGISQETQYF; CDR3nt: TGTGCCAGCAGCAGTGGGACAGGGATCTCCCAAGAGACCCAGTACTTC
j_gene: TRBJ1-3; v_gene: TRBV10-3; d_gene: NA; abundance: NA; CDR3aa: CAIGQLSGNTIYF; CDR3nt: TGTGCCATCGGACAGCTCTCTGGAAACACCATATATTTT
j_gene: TRBJ1-1; v_gene: TRBV11-1; d_gene: TRBD1; abundance: NA; CDR3aa: CASSLKPGQAEAFF; CDR3nt: TGTGCCAGCAGCTTGAAACCGGGACAGGCTGAAGCTTTCTTT
j_gene: TRBJ2-2; v_gene: TRBV5-5; d_gene: NA; abundance: few; CDR3aa: CASSLGGSGMNTGELFF; CDR3nt: TGTGCCAGCAGCTTGGGTGGTAGCGGTATGAACACCGGGGAGCTGTTTTTT
j_gene: TRBJ1-1; v_gene: TRBV6-5; d_gene: TRBD1; abundance: NA; CDR3aa: CASSYSTGREAFF; CDR3nt: TGTGCCAGCAGTTACTCGACAGGGCGTGAAGCTTTCTTT
j_gene: TRBJ1-1; v_gene: TRBV6-1; d_gene: NA; abundance: NA; CDR3aa: CASSEAPGNTEAFF; CDR3nt: TGTGCCAGCAGTGAAGCGCCGGGGAACACTGAAGCTTTCTTT
j_gene: TRBJ2-1; v_gene: TRBV6-5; d_gene: TRBD2; abundance: NA; CDR3aa: CASRAGGAYNEQFF; CDR3nt: TGTGCCAGCAGAGCGGGAGGGGCCTACAATGAGCAGTTCTTC
j_gene: TRBJ1-2; v_gene: TRBV29-1; d_gene: TRBD1; abundance: NA; CDR3aa: CSVVGQGIGYTF; CDR3nt: TGCAGCGTTGTCGGACAGGGGATAGGCTACACCTTC
j_gene: TRBJ2-3; v_gene: TRBV4-2; d_gene: TRBD2; abundance: NA; CDR3aa: CASSRPAGAGDTQYF; CDR3nt: TGTGCCAGCTCACGACCAGCGGGAGCGGGGGATACGCAGTATTTT
j_gene: TRBJ2-1; v_gene: TRBV19; d_gene: TRBD1; abundance: NA; CDR3aa: CASSVRGGSQNNEQFF; CDR3nt: TGTGCCAGTAGTGTCCGAGGGGGCTCCCAAAACAATGAGCAGTTCTTC
j_gene: TRBJ2-5; v_gene: TRBV4-1; d_gene: TRBD2; abundance: NA; CDR3aa: CASSQVGGRGKETQYF; CDR3nt: TGCGCCAGCAGCCAAGTGGGAGGGAGAGGGAAAGAGACCCAGTACTTC
j_gene: TRBJ2-5; v_gene: TRBV11-3; d_gene: TRBD2; abundance: NA; CDR3aa: CASTLRGTSGGKETQYF; CDR3nt: TGTGCCAGCACCTTGCGGGGGACTAGCGGGGGGAAAGAGACCCAGTACTTC
j_gene: TRBJ1-2; v_gene: TRBV18; d_gene: NA; abundance: NA; CDR3aa: CASSPVRQGDGGYTF; CDR3nt: TGTGCCAGCTCACCCGTCCGGCAGGGCGACGGTGGCTACACCTTC
j_gene: TRBJ2-2; v_gene: TRBV5-4; d_gene: NA; abundance: NA; CDR3aa: CASSLTAANTGELFF; CDR3nt: TGTGCCAGCAGCTTGACAGCAGCGAACACCGGGGAGCTGTTTTTT
j_gene: TRBJ1-1; v_gene: TRBV29-1; d_gene: TRBD1; abundance: NA; CDR3aa: CSAAGTGGNTEAFF; CDR3nt: TGCAGCGCCGCCGGGACAGGGGGTAACACTGAAGCTTTCTTT
j_gene: TRBJ2-5; v_gene: TRBV5-4; d_gene: TRBD2; abundance: once; CDR3aa: CASSSPGLAKQETQYF; CDR3nt: TGTGCCAGCAGCAGCCCGGGACTAGCGAAACAAGAGACCCAGTACTTC
j_gene: TRBJ2-7; v_gene: TRBV11-3; d_gene: NA; abundance: NA; CDR3aa: CASSLEGSSYEQYF; CDR3nt: TGTGCCAGCAGCTTAGAGGGCAGCTCCTACGAGCAGTACTTC
j_gene: TRBJ2-7; v_gene: TRBV7-9; d_gene: TRBD2; abundance: NA; CDR3aa: CASSLLAGGSYEQYF; CDR3nt: TGTGCCAGCAGCTTACTAGCGGGAGGTTCGTACGAGCAGTACTTC
j_gene: TRBJ2-1; v_gene: TRBV2; d_gene: NA; abundance: NA; CDR3aa: CASTKWSSSNEQFF; CDR3nt: TGTGCCAGCACCAAATGGAGTAGCAGCAATGAGCAGTTCTTC
j_gene: TRBJ2-1; v_gene: TRBV2; d_gene: NA; abundance: NA; CDR3aa: CASSGSNSPQFF; CDR3nt: TGTGCCAGCAGTGGGTCCAATAGCCCGCAGTTCTTC
j_gene: TRBJ2-2; v_gene: TRBV9; d_gene: TRBD2; abundance: NA; CDR3aa: CASSVVASGSAGELFF; CDR3nt: TGTGCCAGCAGCGTAGTAGCTAGCGGGAGCGCCGGGGAGCTGTTTTTT
j_gene: TRBJ2-1; v_gene: TRBV10-1; d_gene: TRBD1; abundance: NA; CDR3aa: CASSGYRDRGYNEQFF; CDR3nt: TGCGCCAGCAGTGGTTACCGGGACAGGGGATACAATGAGCAGTTCTTC
j_gene: TRBJ2-7; v_gene: TRBV7-9; d_gene: NA; abundance: NA; CDR3aa: CASSSQQGTYEQYF; CDR3nt: TGTGCCAGCAGTTCCCAACAGGGAACCTACGAGCAGTACTTC
j_gene: TRBJ1-3; v_gene: TRBV2; d_gene: NA; abundance: NA; CDR3aa: CASRSHSGNTIYF; CDR3nt: TGTGCCAGCAGGAGCCACTCTGGAAACACCATATATTTT
j_gene: TRBJ2-1; v_gene: TRBV21-1; d_gene: NA; abundance: once; CDR3aa: CASIVAVYSLF; CDR3nt: TGTGCCAGCATTGTAGCGGTTTATTCGCTCTTC
j_gene: TRBJ1-5; v_gene: TRBV4-1; d_gene: NA; abundance: NA; CDR3aa: CASSPPDRDQPQHF; CDR3nt: TGCGCCAGCAGCCCCCCAGACCGGGATCAGCCCCAGCATTTT
j_gene: TRBJ1-2; v_gene: TRBV28; d_gene: NA; abundance: NA; CDR3aa: CASAQAGPGYTF; CDR3nt: TGTGCCAGCGCCCAAGCAGGGCCTGGCTACACCTTC
j_gene: TRBJ1-2; v_gene: TRBV21-1; d_gene: NA; abundance: once; CDR3aa: CASSKETANGYTF; CDR3nt: TGTGCCAGCAGCAAAGAAACCGCGAATGGCTACACCTTC
j_gene: TRBJ2-1; v_gene: TRBV19; d_gene: TRBD2; abundance: medium-sized; CDR3aa: CASSIMGTSGINSYNEQFF; CDR3nt: TGTGCCAGTAGTATTATGGGAACTAGCGGGATTAATTCCTACAATGAGCAGTTCTTC
j_gene: TRBJ2-5; v_gene: TRBV9; d_gene: TRBD2; abundance: few; CDR3aa: CASSVAVGGGSSETQYF; CDR3nt: TGTGCCAGCAGCGTAGCCGTCGGCGGGGGGTCGAGTGAGACCCAGTACTTC